This TCR beta chain was sequenced for a study of blood T cell repertoires in COVID-19 (dated by TCRdb to 2020 to 2021). At the level of the whole study: Samples from collaborators originated in the United States, Italy and Spain and spanned both the acute and convalescent phases of COVID-19. Sample metadata almost always included a de-identified subject ID, COVID-19 status, age in years and sex. Deeply sampled blood TCRbeta repertoires from subjects exposed to, actively infected with, or recovered from COVID-19 were included in the dataset. Where available, HLA class I and class II types were taken from metadata supplied by the sample provider and were not determined by assay-based typing. The samples were drawn from the first 160 participants of the ongoing ImmuneRACE study and from some 1,300 subjects provided by 6 global collaborators. The material from the prospective study consisted of cDNA or gDNA derived from T cells, B-cell-depleted T cells, or PBMCs. The repertoires were made available in a free public database intended to serve as a resource for research on the immune response to SARS-CoV-2.

TCRbeta CDR3 regions were amplified from genomic DNA by means of the immunoSEQ Assay, a bias-controlled multiplex PCR. The paper's processing steps were these. Nucleated cell counts per sample were estimated from amplification of reference gene primers within the assay. To quantify the absolute abundance of each unique TCRbeta CDR3 rearrangement, sequence reads were collapsed and filtered. Productive Simpson clonality was computed per sample as the square root of Simpson's diversity index over productive rearrangements. TCRdb re-hosts the immuneACCESS table, in-frame sequences only. Its copies lack some clones; in the studies checked, an unresolved V gene accounts for under half of them, and the cause for the rest is not known. From that table come the V and J calls and clone size; the DNA was used to work out D and trimming. The sample includes 140,000 or so clones, with 70% to 85% observed a single time. 1.5% to 2% of the sample is held by the ten biggest clonotypes.

For CDR1 and CDR2, the germline V gene lists SGHTA and FQGNSA. Clipping removes 6 bases from V and 5 bases from J, with 9 as the unmatched junction base count. The CDR3 contains 16 residues, cysteine and phenylalanine counted. The sequence is cut down to CDR3 DNA, 48 bases in frame from base 1. Participants in the prospective study were aged roughly 18 to 100 years, lived in more than 20 United States geographic areas, and enrolled through a virtual design. In the prospective study, cohorts were assigned on the basis of participant-reported clinical history obtained from a screening survey and a study questionnaire. Exposed participants were defined as having been in contact with someone with a PCR-confirmed or clinician-diagnosed COVID-19 case within 2 weeks of study entry. Mobile phlebotomists in the prospective study collected whole blood, serum and a nasopharyngeal or oropharyngeal swab from every participant. Participants in the prospective study had the option to provide additional blood draws and questionnaires over an approximately two-month period. Before DNA extraction, blood samples from the prospective study were shipped at room temperature or frozen.

Turning to this clone: Its antigen is still unknown. No base quality values were provided; no much bigger clone lies one nucleotide off.

What the study reported, not specific to this receptor: The amount of clinical and demographic metadata varied by source and participant and was provided uncurated.

This receptor was obtained from a woman aged 18-35 years who had been exposed to COVID-19. The sequenced sample consisted of PBMCs or T cells enriched from blood (not recorded which). The sequence joins TRBV7-2 to TRBJ2-5; TRBD2 lines up with 13 middle nucleotides. The nucleotide sequence is TGTGCCAGCAGTTGGACTAGCGGGAGTGGTTCGGAGACCCAGTACTTC. Its product reads: CASSWTSGSGSETQYF.